Sequencing of this T cell receptor beta chain was carried out in a study of shared T cell receptors in the human thymus. V gave up 3 bases and J gave up 3 bases, with 15 bases separating them. CDR1 is SGHDT and CDR2 is YYEEEE in the germline V gene. The length of the CDR3 is 15 residues. Assay used: immunoSEQ multiplex PCR; TCRdb lists only in-frame clones, some missing. The sample contains more than 550,000 clones, roughly 85% of which appear only once. These sequences were also reported in another study, on human thymus T cells. As that study records: Thymic repertoires of unrelated individuals were reported in related research to overlap highly.

Sequencing was performed on thymocytes. The clonotype was recovered from a girl under three years old with a congenital heart defect. J is TRBJ1-1 and V is TRBV5-6; D is unclear. This CDR3 reads CASSSEGAGDTEAFF. CDR3 in DNA: TGTGCCAGCAGCTCCGAGGGAGCCGGGGACACTGAAGCTTTCTTT.